Listed below are T cell receptor beta chains from one sample, sequenced in a study of PD-1 blockade in mismatch repair-deficient tumors. The method was immunoSEQ multiplex PCR; TCRdb's version includes in-frame clones alone and lacks a portion of them. The sample lists about 22,000 clones; 84% were seen once. The sequencing used peripheral blood, collected 2 weeks after starting pembrolizumab. These receptor sequences come from an adult with mismatch repair-deficient cancer. Each CDR3 is given without its conserved first and last residue. D genes are given only for firm matches.

TRBD2,TRBJ2-2,13,TRBV7-9,ASSLVLAGVGELF
.,TRBJ2-3,12,TRBV2,ASSEEGRTYTQY
.,TRBJ1-4,13,TRBV27,ASSPRWGVNEKLF
TRBD1,TRBJ2-3,14,TRBV29-1,SVGDRTWRFGDTQY
.,TRBJ1-4,12,TRBV6-1,ATTSGTLYEKLF
.,TRBJ1-1,11,TRBV7-9,ASSLGGSPEAF
.,TRBJ1-1,15,TRBV28,ASRTGSAPKRNTEAF
.,TRBJ1-3,14,TRBV2,ASSELVHHSGNTIY
.,TRBJ2-1,14,TRBV5-1,ASTPREVSSYNEQF
.,TRBJ1-4,18,TRBV2,ASSEILPLASGAANEKLF
.,TRBJ2-3,15,TRBV7-2,ASSTPPGQTSTDTQY
.,TRBJ2-5,11,TRBV25-1,ASSRDYQETQY
TRBD2,TRBJ2-3,13,TRBV2,ASMVPREGQDTQY
.,TRBJ2-7,12,TRBV9,ASSVDSDSYEQY
.,TRBJ1-2,10,TRBV7-9,ASSLVQNGYT
.,TRBJ2-5,11,TRBV29-1,SVEGIRKETQY
.,TRBJ2-1,13,TRBV5-1,ASSPGSPIDNEQF
TRBD1,TRBJ2-2,11,TRBV5-6,ASSGQVHGELF
.,TRBJ2-2,15,TRBV25-1,ASSAVRGAPNTGELF
TRBD1,TRBJ1-2,13,TRBV7-9,ASSARDRNNYGYT
.,TRBJ2-7,13,TRBV4-3,ASSQDKDNYYEQY
.,TRBJ2-3,13,TRBV7-8,ASSLASEGANTQY
.,TRBJ1-1,12,TRBV5-1,ASSYGDPGAEAF
TRBD2,TRBJ2-3,16,TRBV7-9,ASSLVALSGSYTDTQY
.,TRBJ2-5,12,TRBV7-9,ASSLWATGETQY
.,TRBJ2-3,12,TRBV7-3,ASSPVPEQETQY
.,TRBJ1-1,11,TRBV7-8,ASSLGRHTEAF
.,TRBJ2-6,14,TRBV4-3,ASSLSHGSGANVLT
TRBD2,TRBJ2-7,14,TRBV28,ASGSLQAGGLSEQY
.,TRBJ1-1,12,TRBV5-6,ASRLGRENTEAF
.,TRBJ2-1,12,TRBV9,ASSADTVYNEQF
TRBD1,TRBJ1-3,15,TRBV10-3,AISEGDRGRSGNTIY
TRBD1,TRBJ2-7,13,TRBV11-2,ASSPLGTEAYEQY
.,TRBJ1-5,14,TRBV18,ASSRTGSDWGQPQH
TRBD1,TRBJ1-4,13,TRBV7-9,ASSPPGQGHEKLF
.,TRBJ2-7,17,TRBV2,ASRVVRGRTTLPTYEQY
.,TRBJ2-5,11,TRBV9,ASSPQAGETQY
.,TRBJ1-5,14,TRBV4-3,ASSQDSGGSNQPQH
TRBD2,TRBJ2-1,13,TRBV5-6,ASSLIAGAYNEQF
TRBD2,TRBJ2-3,12,TRBV6-6,ASSYKGTRDTQY
TRBD1,TRBJ1-1,13,TRBV5-6,ASRGTGVRNTEAF
.,TRBJ2-7,10,TRBV2,ASSVNDYEQY
TRBD1,TRBJ2-5,12,TRBV10-3,AISEGTGEETQY
TRBD2,TRBJ2-3,13,TRBV6-1,ASGRGFASTDTQY
TRBD2,TRBJ2-6,15,TRBV27,ASSLFPGGSGANVLT
.,TRBJ2-3,14,TRBV19,ASSIRGSASTDTQY
.,TRBJ2-7,10,TRBV29-1,SVEWGNDEQY
TRBD1,TRBJ2-1,11,TRBV5-8,ASSTAAGGKQF
.,TRBJ2-1,13,TRBV2,ASRRRGGVRNEQF
.,TRBJ2-1,14,TRBV27,ASSLLGGGLYNEQF
TRBD1,TRBJ2-2,13,TRBV5-7,ASSVDRVDYRELF
.,TRBJ2-1,11,TRBV28,ASRQKLALEQF
TRBD1,TRBJ1-2,14,TRBV7-2,ASSRTQGGQNYGYT